This is a list of T cell receptor beta chains from one sample in a study of T cells in Graves' hyperthyroidism and ophthalmopathy. One entry per CDR3 protein, called by TCRdb with MiXCR from the multiplex PCR reads. The data show about 400,000 distinct CDR3 sequences, 13% to 15% seen once. Sequences were obtained from blood. All receptors come from a woman aged 60-70 years with Graves' ophthalmopathy. The CDR3 runs from the conserved cysteine through the conserved F or W. D genes are given only for firm matches. Size is stated for part of the rows, as once, few or many counts, or as a class when the clone is expanded.

V gene: TRBV20-1; D gene: NA; J gene: TRBJ1-6; clone size: few; CDR3 protein: CSTRPPNSPLHF; CDR3 DNA: TGCAGTACTCGACCACCTAATTCACCCCTCCACTTT
V gene: TRBV29-1; D gene: NA; J gene: TRBJ2-7; clone size: many; CDR3 protein: CSVDGLEGGTYEQYF; CDR3 DNA: TGCAGCGTTGATGGGCTTGAGGGCGGGACCTACGAGCAGTACTTC
V gene: TRBV25-1; D gene: NA; J gene: TRBJ2-1; clone size: few; CDR3 protein: CASSGVIDEQFF; CDR3 DNA: TGTGCCAGCAGTGGAGTAATCGATGAGCAGTTCTTC
V gene: TRBV11-2; D gene: TRBD1; J gene: TRBJ1-5; clone size: NA; CDR3 protein: CASSLDRDDKARGENQPQHF; CDR3 DNA: TGTGCCAGCAGCTTAGATAGGGACGACAAGGCCAGGGGGGAGAATCAGCCCCAGCATTTT
V gene: TRBV6-1; D gene: TRBD1; J gene: TRBJ2-5; clone size: NA; CDR3 protein: CASRTGGTETQYF; CDR3 DNA: TGTGCCAGCAGGACAGGGGGCACGGAGACCCAGTACTTC
V gene: TRBV19; D gene: NA; J gene: TRBJ2-6; clone size: NA; CDR3 protein: CASSPGVNSGANVLTF; CDR3 DNA: TGTGCCAGTAGTCCAGGAGTAAACTCTGGGGCCAACGTCCTGACTTTC
V gene: TRBV28; D gene: TRBD1; J gene: TRBJ2-1; clone size: many; CDR3 protein: CASPPGQATSSYNEQFF; CDR3 DNA: TGTGCCAGCCCTCCGGGACAGGCCACGAGCTCCTACAATGAGCAGTTCTTC
V gene: TRBV28; D gene: TRBD1; J gene: TRBJ2-7; clone size: NA; CDR3 protein: CASRSTGVDEQYF; CDR3 DNA: TGTGCCAGCAGATCGACAGGGGTTGACGAGCAGTACTTC
V gene: TRBV7-9; D gene: NA; J gene: TRBJ2-7; clone size: few; CDR3 protein: CASSLPGRGEQYF; CDR3 DNA: TGTGCCAGCAGCTTACCAGGGCGGGGCGAGCAGTACTTC
V gene: TRBV5-1; D gene: NA; J gene: TRBJ2-7; clone size: many; CDR3 protein: CASSGRTGSYEQYF; CDR3 DNA: TGCGCCAGCAGCGGGAGGACAGGCTCCTACGAGCAGTACTTC
V gene: TRBV4-1; D gene: NA; J gene: TRBJ2-7; clone size: NA; CDR3 protein: CASSQRSGAHYEQYF; CDR3 DNA: TGCGCCAGCAGCCAAAGATCAGGGGCCCACTACGAGCAGTACTTC
V gene: TRBV5-1; D gene: NA; J gene: TRBJ2-5; clone size: many; CDR3 protein: CASSSIGGPGETQYF; CDR3 DNA: TGCGCCAGCAGCTCCATCGGTGGTCCAGGGGAGACCCAGTACTTC
V gene: TRBV10-2; D gene: TRBD1; J gene: TRBJ1-5; clone size: NA; CDR3 protein: CASSQIPGQGPNQPQHF; CDR3 DNA: TGCGCCAGCAGTCAGATCCCTGGACAGGGGCCAAATCAGCCCCAGCATTTT
V gene: TRBV28; D gene: NA; J gene: TRBJ2-2; clone size: many; CDR3 protein: CASRGLYTGELFF; CDR3 DNA: TGTGCCAGCAGGGGACTTTACACCGGGGAGCTGTTTTTT
V gene: TRBV7-9; D gene: NA; J gene: TRBJ2-2; clone size: few; CDR3 protein: CASSWQGQENTGELFF; CDR3 DNA: TGTGCCAGCAGCTGGCAGGGGCAAGAGAACACCGGGGAGCTGTTTTTT
V gene: TRBV18; D gene: TRBD2; J gene: TRBJ2-3; clone size: many; CDR3 protein: CASRNLAGGPVTDTQYF; CDR3 DNA: TGTGCCAGCCGAAATCTAGCGGGAGGGCCGGTGACAGATACGCAGTATTTT
V gene: TRBV2; D gene: NA; J gene: TRBJ2-7; clone size: NA; CDR3 protein: CASSDGPWEKYF; CDR3 DNA: TGTGCCAGCAGTGATGGACCCTGGGAGAAGTACTTC
V gene: TRBV20-1; D gene: NA; J gene: TRBJ2-5; clone size: many; CDR3 protein: CSARDGRVEETQYF; CDR3 DNA: TGCAGTGCTAGAGATGGCAGGGTCGAAGAGACCCAGTACTTC
V gene: TRBV27; D gene: NA; J gene: TRBJ2-1; clone size: NA; CDR3 protein: CASSRFTGVGNEQFF; CDR3 DNA: TGTGCCAGCAGCCGGTTTACGGGAGTGGGAAATGAGCAGTTCTTC
V gene: TRBV24-1; D gene: TRBD1; J gene: TRBJ2-1; clone size: NA; CDR3 protein: CATSDLRTGSDEQFF; CDR3 DNA: TGTGCCACCAGTGATTTGCGGACAGGGAGCGATGAGCAGTTCTTC
V gene: TRBV13; D gene: NA; J gene: TRBJ1-3; clone size: many; CDR3 protein: CASSMRETTSGNTIYF; CDR3 DNA: TGTGCCAGCAGCATGAGGGAGACAACCTCTGGAAACACCATATATTTT
V gene: TRBV29-1; D gene: TRBD1; J gene: TRBJ2-7; clone size: NA; CDR3 protein: CSVSGQDSYEQYF; CDR3 DNA: TGCAGCGTCTCGGGACAGGACTCCTACGAGCAGTACTTC
V gene: TRBV4-1; D gene: NA; J gene: TRBJ1-3; clone size: NA; CDR3 protein: CASSPYGGGGSGNTIYF; CDR3 DNA: TGCGCCAGCAGCCCCTACGGGGGAGGTGGCTCTGGAAACACCATATATTTT
V gene: TRBV7-2; D gene: TRBD2; J gene: TRBJ2-7; clone size: NA; CDR3 protein: CASSLGSGSDRYEQYF; CDR3 DNA: TGTGCCAGCAGCTTGGGTAGCGGGAGCGACCGTTACGAGCAGTACTTC
V gene: TRBV6-1; D gene: NA; J gene: TRBJ2-1; clone size: few; CDR3 protein: CASSPRDTVGGEQFF; CDR3 DNA: TGTGCCAGCAGTCCACGGGACACCGTCGGGGGTGAGCAGTTCTTC
V gene: TRBV11-2; D gene: NA; J gene: TRBJ2-1; clone size: many; CDR3 protein: CASSLEPGTGEQFF; CDR3 DNA: TGTGCCAGCAGCTTAGAGCCCGGGACCGGAGAGCAGTTCTTC
V gene: TRBV27; D gene: NA; J gene: TRBJ2-7; clone size: many; CDR3 protein: CASSGGGGPHEQYF; CDR3 DNA: TGTGCCAGCAGCGGAGGGGGAGGGCCTCACGAGCAGTACTTC
V gene: TRBV5-1; D gene: TRBD2; J gene: TRBJ2-1; clone size: few; CDR3 protein: CASSLQREGNEQFF; CDR3 DNA: TGCGCCAGCAGCCTCCAGCGGGAGGGCAATGAGCAGTTCTTC
V gene: TRBV24-1; D gene: TRBD2; J gene: TRBJ2-5; clone size: many; CDR3 protein: CATSDGGTTPLQETQYF; CDR3 DNA: TGTGCCACCAGTGACGGCGGGACTACCCCCCTTCAAGAGACCCAGTACTTC
V gene: TRBV11-2; D gene: NA; J gene: TRBJ2-4; clone size: many; CDR3 protein: CASSETSMGIQYF; CDR3 DNA: TGTGCCAGCAGCGAAACTAGCATGGGCATTCAGTACTTC
V gene: TRBV7-9; D gene: TRBD2; J gene: TRBJ2-3; clone size: few; CDR3 protein: CASSSVAGGSDTQYF; CDR3 DNA: TGTGCCAGCAGCTCGGTAGCGGGAGGTTCAGATACGCAGTATTTT
V gene: TRBV28; D gene: NA; J gene: TRBJ2-1; clone size: many; CDR3 protein: CATPLGGHRYNEQFF; CDR3 DNA: TGTGCCACCCCCCTCGGGGGGCATCGCTACAATGAGCAGTTCTTC
V gene: TRBV6-1; D gene: NA; J gene: TRBJ1-1; clone size: many; CDR3 protein: CASKREGDTEAFF; CDR3 DNA: TGTGCCAGCAAGCGGGAGGGGGACACTGAAGCTTTCTTT
V gene: TRBV2; D gene: NA; J gene: TRBJ1-2; clone size: many; CDR3 protein: CASTRRDGYGYTF; CDR3 DNA: TGTGCCAGCACCCGGCGGGACGGCTATGGCTACACCTTC
V gene: TRBV20-1; D gene: NA; J gene: TRBJ1-1; clone size: few; CDR3 protein: CSARDEGEAFF; CDR3 DNA: TGCAGTGCTAGAGATGAAGGCGAAGCTTTCTTT
V gene: TRBV27; D gene: NA; J gene: TRBJ1-4; clone size: NA; CDR3 protein: CASSLRGGDEKLFF; CDR3 DNA: TGTGCCAGCAGTTTAAGGGGAGGGGATGAAAAACTGTTTTTT
V gene: TRBV19; D gene: NA; J gene: TRBJ1-2; clone size: few; CDR3 protein: CASSGEGRTYGYTF; CDR3 DNA: TGTGCCAGTAGCGGGGAGGGCAGAACCTATGGCTACACCTTC
V gene: TRBV24-1; D gene: NA; J gene: TRBJ1-1; clone size: few; CDR3 protein: CATSEAGPPMSAFF; CDR3 DNA: TGTGCCACCAGTGAAGCCGGGCCACCCATGTCGGCTTTCTTT
V gene: TRBV27; D gene: NA; J gene: TRBJ1-1; clone size: many; CDR3 protein: CASSLSGRALVAFF; CDR3 DNA: TGTGCCAGCAGTTTATCGGGACGGGCCTTGGTGGCTTTCTTT